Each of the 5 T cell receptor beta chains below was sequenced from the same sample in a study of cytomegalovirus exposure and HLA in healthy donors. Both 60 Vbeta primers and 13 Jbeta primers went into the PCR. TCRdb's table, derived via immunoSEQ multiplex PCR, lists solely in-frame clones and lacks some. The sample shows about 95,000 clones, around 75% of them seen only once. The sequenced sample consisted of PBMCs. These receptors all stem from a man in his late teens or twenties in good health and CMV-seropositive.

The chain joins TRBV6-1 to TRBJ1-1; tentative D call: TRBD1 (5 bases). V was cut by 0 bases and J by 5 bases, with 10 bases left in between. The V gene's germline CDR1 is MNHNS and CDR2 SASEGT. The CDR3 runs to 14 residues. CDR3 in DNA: TGTGCCAGCAGTGAAGCTTTGGGGGGAACTGAAGCTTTCTTT. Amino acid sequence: CASSEALGGTEAFF.

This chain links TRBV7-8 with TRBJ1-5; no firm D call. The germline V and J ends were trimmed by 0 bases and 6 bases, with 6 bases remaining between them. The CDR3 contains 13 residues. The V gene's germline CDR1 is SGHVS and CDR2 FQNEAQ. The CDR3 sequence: CASSLALSQPQHF. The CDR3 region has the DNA TGTGCCAGCAGCTTAGCGTTGAGTCAGCCCCAGCATTTT.

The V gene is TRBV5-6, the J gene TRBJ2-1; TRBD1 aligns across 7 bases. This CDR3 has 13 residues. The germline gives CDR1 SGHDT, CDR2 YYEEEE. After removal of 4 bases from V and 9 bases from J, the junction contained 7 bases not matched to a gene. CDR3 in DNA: TGTGCCAGCAGCCTATCCGACAGGGTTGAGCAGTTCTTC. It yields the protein CASSLSDRVEQFF.

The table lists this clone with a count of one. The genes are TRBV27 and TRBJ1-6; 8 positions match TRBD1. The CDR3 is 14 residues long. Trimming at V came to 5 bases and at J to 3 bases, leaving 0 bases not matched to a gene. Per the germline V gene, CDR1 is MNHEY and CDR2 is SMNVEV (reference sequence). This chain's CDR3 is CASSTGGYNSPLHF. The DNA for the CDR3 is TGTGCCAGCAGTACAGGGGGCTATAATTCACCCCTCCACTTT.

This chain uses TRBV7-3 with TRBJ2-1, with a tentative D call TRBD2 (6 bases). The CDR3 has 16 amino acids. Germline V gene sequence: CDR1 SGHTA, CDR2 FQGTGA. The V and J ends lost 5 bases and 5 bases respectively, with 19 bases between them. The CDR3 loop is CASSPLAGILHNEQFF. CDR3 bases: TGTGCCAGCAGCCCCCTCGCGGGGATCCTCCACAATGAGCAGTTCTTC.